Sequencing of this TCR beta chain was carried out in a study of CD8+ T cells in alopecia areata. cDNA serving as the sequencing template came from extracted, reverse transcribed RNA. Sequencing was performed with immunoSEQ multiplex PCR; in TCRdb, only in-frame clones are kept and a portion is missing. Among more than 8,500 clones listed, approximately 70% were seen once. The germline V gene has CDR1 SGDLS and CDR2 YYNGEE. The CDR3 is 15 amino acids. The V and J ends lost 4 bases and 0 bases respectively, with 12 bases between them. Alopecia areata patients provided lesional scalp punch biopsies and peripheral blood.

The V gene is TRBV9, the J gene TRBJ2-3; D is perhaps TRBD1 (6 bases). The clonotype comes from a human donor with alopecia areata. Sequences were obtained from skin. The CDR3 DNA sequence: TGTGCCAGCAGCAATGGACAGACTAGCACAGATACGCAGTATTTT. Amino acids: CASSNGQTSTDTQYF.